The T cell receptor beta chain under discussion was sequenced for a study of OX40 agonist ivuxolimab in advanced cancers. A word on this clone: Its antigen remains unknown.

General study points: CD4+ T cells averaged fewer expanded clones than CD8+ T cells.

V shed 6 bases and J shed 10 bases, with 10 bases lying between them. The CDR3 is made up of 11 amino acids. Germline CDR1 is WSHSY and CDR2 is SAAADI. Sequencing used immunoSEQ multiplex PCR; TCRdb keeps in-frame clones, though not all of them. The data hold tens of thousands of clones, with approximately 92% observed a single time. Peripheral blood came from all dose cohorts at three timepoints. The specimen comprised CD4+ or CD8+ T cells sorted from blood, sampled in a trial of the OX40 agonist ivuxolimab. The chain recombines TRBV10-2 with TRBJ2-1; D gene ambiguous. The clonotype originates from an adult with an advanced solid tumor such as melanoma, head and neck, liver or kidney cancer. The CDR3 region has the DNA TGCGCCAGCAGGGGATATAAGGAGCAGTTCTTC. Protein sequence: CASRGYKEQFF.